The 21 T cell receptor beta chains listed next were all sequenced from one sample in a study of cytomegalovirus exposure and HLA in healthy donors. PCR primers comprised 60 Vbeta and 13 Jbeta primers. Data came from immunoSEQ multiplex PCR; TCRdb stores just in-frame clones and leaves some out. The sample has 150,000 to 160,000 clones, about 76% seen once; the top ten hold approximately 8%. The sequencing input was PBMCs. The receptor source for this set is a young man in good health and CMV-seropositive.

The V call is TRBV10-3, the J call TRBJ2-7; 11 bases fit TRBD2. With 3 bases clipped from V and 2 bases from J, the junction kept 3 bases outside the gene matches. The germline V gene encodes CDR1 ENHRY and CDR2 SYGVKD. The CDR3 spans 15 residues. Written as DNA, the CDR3 is TGTGCCATCAGTGACGGACTAGCGGGTACCTACGAGCAGTACTTC. Residues: CAISDGLAGTYEQYF.

The chain couples TRBV2 to TRBJ2-1; 10 bases align to TRBD1. Looked up from germline, CDR1 is SNHLY and CDR2 is FYNNEI. CDR3 size: 15 residues. V was clipped by 7 bases and J by 3 bases; unmatched bases: 6. Here the CDR3 DNA reads TGTGCCAGCAATATGGACAGGGGGAACTACAATGAGCAGTTCTTC. Translating gives CASNMDRGNYNEQFF.

The CDR3 reads CASSLGAETQYF. DNA for the CDR3: TGTGCCAGCAGCTTAGGAGCAGAGACCCAGTACTTC. This rearrangement joins TRBV7-8 to TRBJ2-5; no reliable D call. V gave up 1 base and J gave up 4 bases, with 4 bases separating them. The germline gives CDR1 SGHVS, CDR2 FQNEAQ. The CDR3 sequence is 12 residues long.

The chain combines TRBV4-3 with TRBJ1-5; 7 positions agree with TRBD1. V was clipped by 0 bases and J by 8 bases; unmatched bases: 4. The germline gives CDR1 LGHNA, CDR2 YSLEER. The CDR3 runs to 14 residues. The CDR3 spells CASSQDDREKPQHF. The DNA of the CDR3 is TGCGCCAGCAGCCAAGACGACAGGGAGAAGCCCCAGCATTTT.

The V and J genes are TRBV5-1 and TRBJ2-5; possible D gene TRBD2, 5 bases. With 3 bases removed from V and 4 bases from J, the gap between germline ends came to 13 bases. This CDR3 comprises 14 residues. CDR1 SGHRS and CDR2 YFSETQ come from the germline V gene. DNA of the CDR3: TGCGCCAGCAGCTCGGTAGAGGGCGGAGAGACCCAGTACTTC. Its protein is CASSSVEGGETQYF.

The V call is TRBV9, the J call TRBJ2-7, with D perhaps matching TRBD2 (7 bases). V was trimmed by 3 bases and J by 4 bases, leaving 14 bases between them. The CDR3 has 14 residues. Germline-derived CDR1 and CDR2 are SGDLS and YYNGEE. The CDR3 here is CASSARGGSYEQYF. The CDR3 coding sequence is TGTGCCAGCAGCGCGAGGGGGGGCTCATACGAGCAGTACTTC.

The CDR3 nucleotides are TGTGCCTGGAGTGGTAAGATTTCACGGCAGCCCCAGCATTTT. This codes for CAWSGKISRQPQHF. The chain links TRBV30 to TRBJ1-5; D gene uncertain. Germline CDR1 reads GTSNPN; CDR2 reads SVGIG (reference sequence). The CDR3 covers 14 residues. V lost 1 base and J lost 7, with 14 bases in between.

The rearrangement joins TRBV7-3 to TRBJ2-7; 7 bases map to TRBD2. V shed 8 bases, J shed 3 bases, and the junction held 7 bases outside the gene matches. The CDR3 is made up of 13 amino acids. CDR1 and CDR2 (germline): SGHTA, FQGTGA. In DNA, the CDR3 is TGTGCCAGCCAACTAGCGCCAGACTACGAGCAGTACTTC. Translating gives CASQLAPDYEQYF.

This clone was recorded a few times. The gene calls are TRBV10-3 and TRBJ1-2; 7 bases map to TRBD1. This CDR3 is 14 amino acids long. The V gene's germline CDR1 is ENHRY and CDR2 SYGVKD. V shed 2 bases and J 8 bases; nucleotides not matched to a gene: 8. The CDR3 coding sequence is TGTGCCATCAGTGAGACAGGGGAATCTTTCGGCTACACCTTC. It specifies CAISETGESFGYTF.

V and J are TRBV9 and TRBJ1-3; TRBD1 might be the D (5 bases). V lost 0 bases and J lost 3, with 10 bases in between. The CDR3 loop spans 15 amino acids. The V gene's germline CDR1 is SGDLS and CDR2 YYNGEE. In nucleotides, the CDR3 is TGTGCCAGCAGCGTAGGGCAGGGAAGTGGAAACACCATATATTTT. This translates into CASSVGQGSGNTIYF.

This sequence joins TRBV11-3 and TRBJ2-1, with D possibly matching TRBD1 (5 bases). The CDR3 is made up of 15 amino acids. The germline gives CDR1 SGHNT, CDR2 YENEEA. V was shortened by 1 base and J by 8 bases, with 15 bases between the two germline ends. CDR3 DNA sequence: TGTGCCAGCAGCTTAGGCGGCCAGGGCATGGATGAGCAGTTCTTC. It translates to CASSLGGQGMDEQFF.

This clone was recorded a few times. Other DNA sequences within the sample encode an identical CDR3. V and J are TRBV27 and TRBJ1-1; D is unresolved. The V end was cut by 3 bases, the J end by 1 base, with 6 bases between. Germline assignment: CDR1 MNHEY and CDR2 SMNVEV (reference sequence). The CDR3 has 13 amino acids. The CDR3 DNA reads TGTGCCAGCAGTTTCGGCGGGAACACTGAAGCTTTCTTT. Translating gives CASSFGGNTEAFF.

The chain joins TRBV19 to TRBJ1-2; 8 bases line up with TRBD1. The germline gives CDR1 LNHDA, CDR2 SQIVND (reference sequence). The CDR3 length is 12 residues. The ends lost 7 bases at V and 5 bases at J; junction bases unmatched: 3. This chain's CDR3 is CASKDRGYGYTF. CDR3 bases: TGTGCCAGTAAAGACAGGGGTTATGGCTACACCTTC.

The gene calls are TRBV6-5 and TRBJ1-5, with 10 bases lining up with TRBD1. The V segment lost 0 bases and the J segment 8 bases; nucleotides outside the gene matches: 4. In germline, CDR1 is MNHEY, CDR2 SVGAGI. This CDR3 spans 15 amino acids. The CDR3 region has the DNA TGTGCCAGCAGTTACTCCGGGACAGGGGAAGAGCCCCAGCATTTT. Amino acid sequence: CASSYSGTGEEPQHF.

V is TRBV28 and J is TRBJ2-7; D not resolved. The CDR3 sequence is 13 residues long. The V end lost 6 bases, the J end lost 5 bases, and 14 bases lay between the germline ends. The germline CDR1 and CDR2 sequences are MDHEN and SYDVKM. CDR3 protein: CASSPDLRNEQYF. The CDR3 DNA sequence: TGTGCCAGCAGCCCAGACTTGCGGAACGAGCAGTACTTC.

The rearrangement links TRBV9 to TRBJ2-5, with D possibly being TRBD2 (5 bases). Germline V CDR1 and CDR2: SGDLS, YYNGEE. The CDR3 totals 14 residues. The V end was cut by 0 bases, the J end by 2 bases, with 8 bases between. The DNA for the CDR3 is TGTGCCAGCAGCGTAGGGACTGTTCAAGAGACCCAGTACTTC. Residues: CASSVGTVQETQYF.

In this sample, this clone turned up a few times. V and J are TRBV14 and TRBJ1-1, with D perhaps matching TRBD1 (6 bases). The CDR3 length is 15 residues. Germline V gives CDR1 SGHDN, CDR2 FVKESK. Trimming took off 3 bases at V and 0 bases at J, with 11 bases between the two ends. CDR3 protein: CASSHLDRMNTEAFF. In DNA, the CDR3 is TGTGCCAGCAGCCACTTGGACAGAATGAACACTGAAGCTTTCTTT.

The genes are TRBV5-4 and TRBJ2-5; 7 bases agree with TRBD2. The CDR3 has 15 residues. With 0 bases clipped from V and 5 bases from J, the junction kept 7 bases outside the gene matches. Per germline, CDR1 SGHNT and CDR2 YYREEE (reference sequence). In DNA, the CDR3 is TGTGCCAGCAGCTTGGGCACGGGAGGAAGGGAGACCCAGTACTTC. Translated: CASSLGTGGRETQYF. Supplemented by reference TRBV5-4 and TRBJ2-5, the full variable domain reads ETGVTQSPTHLIKTRGQQVTLRCSSQSGHNTVSWYQQALGQGPQFIFQYYREEENGRGNFPPRFSGLQFPNYSSELNVNALELDDSALYLCASSLGTGGRETQYFGPGTRLLVL.

The rearrangement links TRBV5-1 to TRBJ1-1; possible D gene TRBD1, 5 bases. The CDR3 runs to 15 residues. V was shortened by 5 bases and J by 0 bases, with 14 bases between the two germline ends. CDR1 and CDR2 (germline): SGHRS, YFSETQ. CDR3: CASSVATAMNTEAFF. In DNA form, the CDR3 reads TGCGCCAGCAGTGTGGCGACAGCCATGAACACTGAAGCTTTCTTT.

V usage is TRBV5-4 and J usage is TRBJ2-3, with TRBD2 identical over 12 bases. The CDR3 loop spans 19 amino acids. Germline lookup yields CDR1 SGHNT and CDR2 YYREEE (reference sequence). V was pared by 2 bases and J by 0 bases, with 10 bases of the junction left unmatched. The CDR3 region has the DNA TGTGCCAGCAGCTTCGGACTAGCGGGATGGGAAAGGAGCACAGATACGCAGTATTTT. This sequence encodes CASSFGLAGWERSTDTQYF.

This clone appeared a few times. Mismatch with germline at one junction end may stem from a read error. This chain links TRBV29-1 with TRBJ1-2; TRBD1 matches 8 bases. This CDR3 comprises 11 residues. The V gene's germline CDR1 is SQVTM and CDR2 ANQGSEA. DNA for the CDR3: TGCAGCGCCGACAGGGGCTATGTCTACACCTTC. Translation: CSADRGYVYTF.